This T cell receptor beta chain appears in the sequencing data of a study of blood T cell repertoires in COVID-19. Libraries were prepared by immunoSEQ multiplex PCR; TCRdb keeps only in-frame clonotypes and omits some of them. The profile shows 300,000 to 400,000 clones, 75% to 90% of them singletons. Germline CDR1 is MDHEN and CDR2 is SYDVKM. The CDR3 consists of 15 residues. V was clipped by 5 bases and J by 6 bases; unmatched bases: 8. The gene calls are TRBV28 and TRBJ2-2; 8 positions match TRBD2. This clonotype was obtained from a woman aged 55-69 years with COVID-19, enrolled during active disease. The sample was peripheral blood. CDR3 in amino acids: CASSLGGALPGELFF. The CDR3 DNA follows: TGTGCCAGCAGTCTCGGGGGGGCTTTGCCCGGGGAGCTGTTTTTT.